Following are 8 T cell receptor beta chains from one sample sequenced in a study of T cell changes during pregnancy in multiple sclerosis. Data came from immunoSEQ multiplex PCR; TCRdb stores just in-frame clones and leaves some out. The sample lists tens of thousands of clones, around 90% occurring once. Sample: CD4+ T cells from peripheral blood mononuclear cells, taken after pregnancy. The receptors originated from a female donor in good health, enrolled as a control in a pregnancy study.

The V and J genes are TRBV5-1 and TRBJ2-3; 15 bases are a match to TRBD2. Germline V gene lookup returns CDR1 SGHRS and CDR2 YFSETQ. This CDR3 contains 17 residues. J gave up 4 bases and V 0 bases, and 3 bases lay outside the gene matches. The CDR3 sequence is CASSLVGLAGGADTQYF. DNA of the CDR3: TGCGCCAGCAGCTTGGTGGGACTAGCGGGAGGAGCAGATACGCAGTATTTT. Combining the CDR3 with reference TRBV5-1 and TRBJ2-3 gives the whole variable domain KAGVTQTPRYLIKTRGQQVTLSCSPISGHRSVSWYQQTPGQGLQFLFEYFSETQRNKGNFPGRFSGRQFSNSRSEMNVSTLELGDSALYLCASSLVGLAGGADTQYFGPGTRLTVL.

This clone was recorded a few times. J is TRBJ2-7 and V is TRBV27; 8 bases agree with TRBD1. The CDR3 length is 13 residues. After removal of 6 bases from V and 6 bases from J, the junction contained 7 bases not matched to a gene. From germline, CDR1 is MNHEY and CDR2 SMNVEV (reference sequence). This CDR3 is CASSPRGLFEQYF. For the CDR3, the DNA is TGTGCCAGCAGCCCCAGGGGGCTATTCGAGCAGTACTTC.

CDR3 sequence reads: CASSPSQGKHTEAFF. The CDR3 region has the DNA TGTGCCAGCAGCCCATCACAGGGGAAGCACACTGAAGCTTTCTTT. The gene calls are TRBV7-9 and TRBJ1-1, with TRBD1 matching 7 bases. With 5 bases clipped from V and 3 bases from J, the junction kept 9 bases outside the gene matches. The CDR3 contains 15 residues. Germline-derived CDR1 and CDR2 are SEHNR and FQNEAQ (reference sequence). The variable domain in full, with the rest retrieved from reference TRBV7-9 and TRBJ1-1, is DTGVSQNPRHKITKRGQNVTFRCDPISEHNRLYWYRQTLGQGPEFLTYFQNEAQLEKSRLLSDRFSAERPKGSFSTLEIQRTEQGDSAMYLCASSPSQGKHTEAFFGQGTRLTVV.

This clone was observed a handful of times. V usage is TRBV2 and J usage is TRBJ1-3; D unresolved. Germline CDR1 is SNHLY and CDR2 is FYNNEI. CDR3 size: 13 residues. Trimming took off 6 bases at V and 7 bases at J, with 13 bases between the two ends. The chain's CDR3 is CASRAARENTIYF. The CDR3 region has the DNA TGTGCCAGCAGGGCAGCACGGGAGAACACCATATATTTT.

This sequence joins TRBV5-1 and TRBJ2-2; D not resolved. Germline V gene sequence: CDR1 SGHRS, CDR2 YFSETQ. This CDR3 has 13 residues. V was cut by 4 bases and J by 4 bases, with 8 bases left in between. CDR3 sequence: CASSRPVTGELFF. The CDR3 DNA follows: TGCGCCAGCAGCCGCCCAGTCACCGGGGAGCTGTTTTTT.

V gene TRBV30 combines with J gene TRBJ1-2, with 7 positions matching TRBD1. The ends lost 6 bases at V and 8 bases at J; junction bases unmatched: 12. The CDR3 consists of 13 residues. Germline lookup yields CDR1 GTSNPN and CDR2 SVGIG (reference sequence). CDR3 residues: CACRVRQGLGYTF. For the CDR3, the DNA is TGTGCCTGCCGGGTCAGACAGGGCTTAGGCTACACCTTC. Filled out from reference TRBV30 and TRBJ1-2, the complete variable domain reads SQTIHQWPATLVQPVGSPLSLECTVEGTSNPNLYWYRQAAGRGLQLLFYSVGIGQISSEVPQNLSASRPQDRQFILSSKKLLLSDSGFYLCACRVRQGLGYTFGSGTRLTVV.

This rearrangement joins TRBV6-1 to TRBJ1-6; D uncertain. CDR1 is MNHNS, CDR2 SASEGT, per germline. Trimming removed 4 bases from V and 8 bases from J, with 18 bases in between. CDR3 length equals 16 residues. CDR3 region: CASSGHPRIFDSPLHF. CDR3 DNA sequence: TGTGCCAGCAGTGGGCACCCCAGGATTTTCGATTCACCCCTCCACTTT.

This clone was counted between two and nine times. The CDR3 sequence is CASSAGTGPYGYTF. CDR3 in DNA: TGTGCCAGCAGTGCCGGGACAGGGCCCTATGGCTACACCTTC. The chain carries TRBV28 and TRBJ1-2, with 9 bases fitting TRBD1. CDR3 size: 14 residues. CDR1 MDHEN and CDR2 SYDVKM come from the germline V gene. The V and J ends lost 5 bases and 4 bases, in that order; junction bases with no gene match: 5.